These 22 T cell receptor beta chains came from one sample sequenced in a study of blood T cell repertoires in COVID-19. Sequencing was performed with immunoSEQ multiplex PCR; in TCRdb, only in-frame clones are kept and a portion is missing. The sample contains approximately 220,000 clones, around 85% of which appear only once. What was sequenced was PBMCs or T cells enriched from blood (not recorded which). The receptors originated from a woman aged 35 to 49 with acute COVID-19.

The chain uses TRBV4-3 and TRBJ2-3; 9 positions agree with TRBD2. Trimming cost V 0 bases and J 4 bases; bases outside gene matches: 5. Germline assignment: CDR1 LGHNA and CDR2 YSLEER. This CDR3 is 16 amino acids long. The CDR3 DNA reads as TGCGCCAGCAGCCAAGAGGATAGCGGGGGAGCAGATACGCAGTATTTT. Its protein product is CASSQEDSGGADTQYF.

J is TRBJ1-5 and V is TRBV27; D is possibly TRBD1 (5 bases). The V end was cut by 3 bases, the J end by 0 bases, with 9 bases between. The CDR3 runs to 15 residues. The germline V gene encodes CDR1 MNHEY and CDR2 SMNVEV (reference sequence). The CDR3 DNA sequence: TGTGCCAGCAGTTTCGACAGTTATAGCAATCAGCCCCAGCATTTT. Amino acid sequence: CASSFDSYSNQPQHF.

In DNA form, the CDR3 reads TGTGCCAGCAGCTCACAGGGTGGCAACTATGGCTACACCTTC. Residues: CASSSQGGNYGYTF. The chain combines TRBV28 with TRBJ1-2, with D possibly TRBD1 on 6 matching bases. This CDR3 has 14 residues. Germline CDR1 MDHEN, CDR2 SYDVKM. Deletions cut 6 bases from V and 2 bases from J, with 13 bases between.

The rearrangement joins TRBV5-1 to TRBJ2-3, with 7 bases fitting TRBD1. Germline V gene lookup returns CDR1 SGHRS and CDR2 YFSETQ. The J segment lost 4 bases and the V segment lost 2 bases, leaving 7 bases of the junction unmatched. The CDR3 loop spans 15 amino acids. The CDR3 protein is CASSLSKGAADTQYF. CDR3 sequence (DNA): TGCGCCAGCAGCTTAAGTAAGGGGGCAGCAGATACGCAGTATTTT. Full variable domain (remainder filled in from reference TRBV5-1 and TRBJ2-3): KAGVTQTPRYLIKTRGQQVTLSCSPISGHRSVSWYQQTPGQGLQFLFEYFSETQRNKGNFPGRFSGRQFSNSRSEMNVSTLELGDSALYLCASSLSKGAADTQYFGPGTRLTVL.

The sample holds a few counts of this clone. This rearrangement joins TRBV30 to TRBJ1-2; D unresolved. The V end lost 3 bases, the J end lost 0 bases, and 8 bases lay between the germline ends. CDR1 GTSNPN and CDR2 SVGIG come from the germline V gene (reference sequence). The CDR3 totals 13 residues. The CDR3 DNA reads TGTGCCTGGAGCCCTAACTCTAACTATGGCTACACCTTC. Its protein product is CAWSPNSNYGYTF.

The rearrangement links TRBV9 to TRBJ2-3; 8 nucleotides align to TRBD2. Trimming took 2 bases from V and 5 from J; bases not matched to a gene: 7. The germline V gene encodes CDR1 SGDLS and CDR2 YYNGEE. CDR3 length: 15 amino acids. CDR3 nucleotides: TGTGCCAGCAGCGTCTCAGCGGGAGTTGTAGATACGCAGTATTTT. Its translation is CASSVSAGVVDTQYF.

This clone occurred a few times. The chain joins TRBV5-1 to TRBJ1-1, with D possibly matching TRBD1 (5 bases). V lost 4 bases to trimming and J lost 11 bases, with 21 bases between them. The germline V gene encodes CDR1 SGHRS and CDR2 YFSETQ. The CDR3 has 14 residues. The CDR3 is CASSPSQGTALAFF. In DNA form, the CDR3 reads TGCGCCAGCAGCCCGTCGCAGGGAACTGCTCTTGCTTTCTTT.

The CDR3 bases are TGTGCCAGCTCACTATCTCAACGGGGAGAGACCCAGTACTTC. It specifies CASSLSQRGETQYF. The chain is built from TRBV18 and TRBJ2-5, with D tentatively TRBD2 (5 bases). Germline CDR1 KGHSH, CDR2 LQKENI. The V and J ends lost 4 bases and 4 bases respectively, with 13 bases between them. The CDR3 loop spans 14 amino acids.

This rearrangement joins TRBV7-2 to TRBJ2-7; perhaps TRBD1 as D (5 bases). The CDR3 loop spans 13 amino acids. V shed 7 bases and J shed 3 bases, with 13 bases lying between them. In germline, CDR1 is SGHTA, CDR2 FQGNSA. In DNA form, the CDR3 reads TGTGCCAGCACCGTGGACATCCGCTACGAGCAGTACTTC. It translates to CASTVDIRYEQYF.

The chain carries TRBV20-1 and TRBJ2-7; TRBD1 matches at 11 bases. The ends lost 3 bases at V and 7 bases at J; junction bases unmatched: 8. This CDR3 has 14 amino acids. Per germline, CDR1 DFQATT and CDR2 SNEGSKA (reference sequence). The CDR3 here is CSASRGQGEGEQYF. The CDR3 coding sequence is TGCAGTGCTAGTCGGGGACAGGGGGAGGGAGAGCAGTACTTC.

This clone was seen more than once but under ten times. The V call is TRBV18, the J call TRBJ1-5; tentative D call: TRBD1 (6 bases). CDR1 is KGHSH, CDR2 LQKENI, per germline. The CDR3 covers 17 residues. Trimming cost V 2 bases and J 4 bases, with 18 bases left between them. CDR3 in amino acids: CASSPRRRGSGNQPQHF. CDR3 sequence (DNA): TGTGCCAGCTCACCAAGGAGAAGGGGGTCAGGGAATCAGCCCCAGCATTTT.

The chain employs TRBV2 and TRBJ1-6, with TRBD1 identical over 8 bases. Germline loops: CDR1 SNHLY, CDR2 FYNNEI. CDR3 length: 15 residues. The V segment lost 3 bases and the J segment 7 bases; nucleotides outside the gene matches: 5. The CDR3 sequence: CASSEDRASNSPLHF. The CDR3 DNA follows: TGTGCCAGCAGTGAGGACAGGGCCTCCAATTCACCCCTCCACTTT.

This clone showed up just once. The genes are TRBV7-2 and TRBJ2-5; 8 bases agree with TRBD1. The CDR3 contains 13 residues. Germline values: CDR1 SGHTA, CDR2 FQGNSA. Trimming took 5 bases from V and 4 from J; bases not matched to a gene: 3. This CDR3 is CASSSDRGETQYF. CDR3 in DNA: TGTGCCAGCAGCAGCGACAGGGGAGAGACCCAGTACTTC.

J is TRBJ1-5 and V is TRBV6-6; TRBD1 matches 10 bases. This CDR3 has 14 amino acids. In germline, CDR1 is MNHNY, CDR2 SVGAGI (reference sequence). The trim removed 7 bases at V and 7 bases at J, leaving 7 bases unmatched. In DNA form, the CDR3 reads TGTGCCAGCACCCGGACAGGGGGGGTCCAGCCCCAGCATTTT. It encodes CASTRTGGVQPQHF.

The chain uses TRBV6-4 and TRBJ2-3, with a tentative D call TRBD2 (5 bases). Looked up from germline, CDR1 is MRHNA and CDR2 is SNTAGT. Trimming left V 0 bases short and J 9 bases short, with 10 bases between. This CDR3 contains 13 residues. CDR3 in amino acids: CASSDSGERTQYF. CDR3 nucleotides: TGTGCCAGCAGTGACTCCGGGGAGCGGACGCAGTATTTT.

A single count supports this clone. V is TRBV18 and J is TRBJ1-5, with 7 bases fitting TRBD1. The CDR3 runs to 14 residues. The V and J ends lost 3 bases and 7 bases, in that order; junction bases with no gene match: 6. From germline, CDR1 is KGHSH and CDR2 LQKENI. This chain's CDR3 is CASSPTGYQQPQHF. The CDR3 DNA is TGTGCCAGCTCACCGACAGGGTATCAACAGCCCCAGCATTTT.

V and J are TRBV6-4 and TRBJ1-6; the D gene is possibly TRBD1 (5 bases). Germline V gene lookup returns CDR1 MRHNA and CDR2 SNTAGT. This CDR3 comprises 14 residues. V lost 2 bases and J lost 6, with 8 bases in between. Here the CDR3 DNA reads TGTGCCAGCAGTGACGGACACCCTAATTCACCCCTCCACTTT. Translated, it gives CASSDGHPNSPLHF.

The chain employs TRBV20-1 and TRBJ1-6; D is undetermined. Germline V gene data show CDR1 as DFQATT and CDR2 as SNEGSKA (reference sequence). CDR3 length: 13 amino acids. Between the trimmed V and J ends, which lost 3 bases and 10 bases, there was a span of 13 bases. The CDR3 sequence is CSASGQVGSPLHF. CDR3 in DNA: TGCAGTGCTAGTGGGCAGGTTGGGTCACCCCTCCACTTT.

The rearrangement uses TRBV7-9 and TRBJ2-3, with TRBD2 identical over 13 bases. Germline CDR1 is SEHNR and CDR2 is FQNEAQ (reference sequence). Unmatched junction bases numbered 7, after V lost 0 bases and J lost 4 bases. This CDR3 region has 18 residues. DNA for the CDR3: TGTGCCAGCAGCTTAGCTTTACGGACTAGCGGGGGTGCAGATACGCAGTATTTT. Its translation: CASSLALRTSGGADTQYF.

The CDR3 DNA reads TGCAGCGCTAAAAAGGACAGCCTGGGAAACTACGAGCAGTACTTC. It specifies CSAKKDSLGNYEQYF. The rearrangement links TRBV29-1 to TRBJ2-7, with a weak D call TRBD1 (6 bases). Trimming took 7 bases from V and 3 from J, leaving 22 bases between them. The CDR3 runs to 15 residues. Germline lookup yields CDR1 SQVTM and CDR2 ANQGSEA.

The CDR3 spells CASSSTPLDSNQPQHF. Here the CDR3 DNA reads TGCGCCAGCAGCTCGACCCCTCTAGATAGCAATCAGCCCCAGCATTTT. The genes are TRBV5-1 and TRBJ1-5; D not certain. Trimming stripped 3 bases from V and 0 bases from J, with 13 bases between. Germline CDR1 is SGHRS and CDR2 is YFSETQ. The CDR3 extends over 16 amino acids.

The chain couples TRBV29-1 to TRBJ2-5, with D maybe TRBD1 (6 bases). The CDR3 spans 13 residues. Germline CDR1 reads SQVTM; CDR2 reads ANQGSEA. Trimming took 4 bases from V and 5 from J, leaving 14 bases between them. CDR3 protein: CSVGDRTGETQYF. CDR3 DNA sequence: TGCAGCGTTGGGGACCGAACAGGGGAGACCCAGTACTTC.